These 18 T cell receptor beta chains originate from one sample sequenced in a study of blood T cells in healthy people across ages. A second PCR, run for roughly 7 to 11 cycles, used a sample-barcoded 5' primer plus a J-beta primer mix. MiXCR was run by TCRdb on the 5' RACE reads, yielding one entry per CDR3 protein. Altogether 790,000 or so distinct CDR3 sequences are present, about 42% being singletons, with the ten largest covering 15% to 20%. Sequencing was performed on blood. These receptors all come from a man aged 80 or over in good health.

The gene calls are TRBV6-5 and TRBJ1-2; 8 bases match TRBD1. CDR3 size: 16 residues. Germline CDR1 reads MNHEY; CDR2 reads SVGAGI. Trimming removed 0 bases from V and 6 bases from J; junction bases left unmatched: 9. Written as DNA, the CDR3 is TGTGCCAGCAGTTACTCCGGACAGGGTTACGGAAATGGCTACACCTTC. This encodes CASSYSGQGYGNGYTF.

A remark on this clonotype: A read error is possible here, since a much larger clone lies one base away. The chain links TRBV4-3 to TRBJ2-1; no clear D. Per germline, CDR1 LGHNA and CDR2 YSLEER. V was cut by 0 bases and J by 12 bases, with 18 bases left in between. CDR3 length equals 15 residues. The CDR3 is CASSQEGSSRSVQFF. CDR3 sequence (DNA): TGCGCCAGCAGCCAAGAGGGCTCCTCCAGGAGTGTGCAGTTCTTC.

This clonotype occurred a few times. In DNA, the CDR3 is TGTGCCATCAGTGTTGGGGACAGAGACACAGATACGCAGTATTTT. Translation gives CAISVGDRDTDTQYF. The chain has TRBV10-3 and TRBJ2-3; 7 bases fit TRBD1. The germline CDR1 and CDR2 sequences are ENHRY and SYGVKD. V shed 4 bases, J shed 2 bases, and the junction held 6 bases outside the gene matches. CDR3 size: 15 residues.

The gene calls are TRBV5-1 and TRBJ2-7; 10 bases are shared with TRBD2. The V gene's germline CDR1 is SGHRS and CDR2 YFSETQ. V dropped 2 bases and J dropped 0; count of bases not matched to a gene: 5. This CDR3 region has 16 residues. The DNA for the CDR3 is TGCGCCAGCAGCTTCGGACTAGCGGACAACTCCTACGAGCAGTACTTC. Amino acids: CASSFGLADNSYEQYF.

This clonotype turned up a few times. The gene calls are TRBV3-1 and TRBJ2-3; no reliable D call. Germline lookup yields CDR1 LGHDT and CDR2 YNNKEL (reference sequence). Trimming left V 2 bases short and J 0 bases short, with 9 bases between. The CDR3 is 15 amino acids. The CDR3 region is CASSQSRSSTDTQYF. The CDR3 DNA sequence: TGTGCCAGCAGCCAAAGTCGTTCTAGCACAGATACGCAGTATTTT.

The rearrangement uses TRBV5-5 and TRBJ2-3; maybe TRBD1 (6 bases). Trimming shortened V by 4 bases and J by 4 bases, and 19 bases separated the two germline ends. Germline loops: CDR1 SGHKS, CDR2 YYEKEE (reference sequence). This CDR3 is 16 amino acids long. In DNA, the CDR3 is TGTGCCAGCAGCACTGGGACACTCCTTGGCGCAGATACGCAGTATTTT. Translated: CASSTGTLLGADTQYF.

Only one count was recorded for this clonotype. This chain joins TRBV7-9 and TRBJ2-1; no definite D call. Trimming removed 2 bases at V and 7 bases at J, with 21 bases between. The CDR3 totals 17 residues. Germline CDR1 reads SEHNR; CDR2 reads FQNEAQ (reference sequence). The DNA of the CDR3 is TGTGCCAGCAGCTTATTTCTAGGAACCGTGTCGTGGAATGAGCAGTTCTTC. It is translated as CASSLFLGTVSWNEQFF. Using reference TRBV7-9 and TRBJ2-1 for the parts outside the CDR3, the full variable domain is DTGVSQNPRHKITKRGQNVTFRCDPISEHNRLYWYRQTLGQGPEFLTYFQNEAQLEKSRLLSDRFSAERPKGSFSTLEIQRTEQGDSAMYLCASSLFLGTVSWNEQFFGPGTRLTVL.

CDR3 sequence: CASSPPQGGYTF. The CDR3 DNA follows: TGTGCCAGCAGCCCTCCACAGGGTGGCTACACCTTC. The chain recombines TRBV6-5 with TRBJ1-2; perhaps TRBD1 as D (6 bases). The CDR3 has 12 amino acids. The ends were cut back, 6 bases at V and 7 bases at J, with 12 bases in the middle. From germline, CDR1 is MNHEY and CDR2 SVGAGI.

V is TRBV18 and J is TRBJ2-7, with D unclear. From germline, CDR1 is KGHSH and CDR2 LQKENI. V gave up 3 bases and J gave up 3 bases, with 12 bases separating them. This CDR3 spans 14 amino acids. The CDR3 sequence is CASSPHPNFYEQYF. CDR3 nucleotide sequence: TGTGCCAGCTCACCCCACCCAAATTTCTACGAGCAGTACTTC.

The rearrangement joins TRBV27 to TRBJ2-7; TRBD2 matches 9 bases. CDR1 is MNHEY, CDR2 SMNVEV, per germline (reference sequence). The CDR3 loop spans 16 amino acids. Trimming at V came to 4 bases and at J to 7 bases, leaving 14 bases not matched to a gene. CDR3 sequence: CASSSLASGTLKEQYF. DNA for the CDR3: TGTGCCAGCAGTTCCCTGGCTAGCGGGACCCTTAAAGAGCAGTACTTC.

This chain joins TRBV28 and TRBJ2-7; D tentatively fits TRBD1 or TRBD2 (6 bases each). The CDR3 spans 15 residues. Trimming stripped 6 bases from V and 3 bases from J, with 18 bases between. CDR1 and CDR2 (germline): MDHEN, SYDVKM. The CDR3 DNA follows: TGTGCCAGCAGCCAAGGGGGTAGCGGAGACTACGAGCAGTACTTC. As protein: CASSQGGSGDYEQYF. Full variable domain (missing parts from reference TRBV28 and TRBJ2-7): DVKVTQSSRYLVKRTGEKVFLECVQDMDHENMFWYRQDPGLGLRLIYFSYDVKMKEKGDIPEGYSVSREKKERFSLILESASTNQTSMYLCASSQGGSGDYEQYFGPGTRLTVT.

This clonotype was seen ten or more times. The CDR3 loop reads CSVPRTGPSSYNEQFF. The CDR3 region has the DNA TGCAGCGTACCGAGGACAGGCCCGAGCTCCTACAATGAGCAGTTCTTC. V usage is TRBV29-1 and J usage is TRBJ2-1; 7 bases map to TRBD1. V trimming: 6 bases; J trimming: 0 bases; junction bases outside the gene matches: 11. The CDR3 loop spans 16 amino acids. Germline CDR1 and CDR2: SQVTM and ANQGSEA.

The rearrangement uses TRBV27 and TRBJ2-7; 12 positions match TRBD2. Germline CDR1 MNHEY, CDR2 SMNVEV (reference sequence). V lost 4 bases to trimming and J lost 5 bases; unmatched junction nucleotides: 9. There are 16 residues in the CDR3. DNA for the CDR3: TGTGCCAGCAGTTCACATTCGACTAGCGGGAGCGACGAGCAGTACTTC. It yields the protein CASSSHSTSGSDEQYF.

This clonotype was counted once. The chain employs TRBV29-1 and TRBJ2-5, with a tentative D call TRBD2 (7 bases). Looked up from germline, CDR1 is SQVTM and CDR2 is ANQGSEA. V lost 6 bases to trimming and J lost 1 base, with 12 bases between them. The CDR3 spans 13 residues. The CDR3 region has the DNA TGCAGCGTCGCCCGGGGGGCCCAAGAGACCCAGTACTTC. Protein sequence: CSVARGAQETQYF.

The chain has TRBV7-2 and TRBJ2-1, with TRBD2 as a possible D gene (6 bases). Germline lookup yields CDR1 SGHTA and CDR2 FQGNSA. This CDR3 has 16 residues. The V and J ends lost 5 bases and 0 bases respectively, with 14 bases between them. The CDR3 DNA reads TGTGCCAGCAGCCCAGTAGCGGTTGCCTCCTACAATGAGCAGTTCTTC. Its translation: CASSPVAVASYNEQFF.

This clonotype was counted only a few times. The rearrangement uses TRBV7-2 and TRBJ2-5; D might be TRBD2 (6 bases). The CDR3 spans 15 residues. With 3 bases removed from V and 1 base from J, the gap between germline ends came to 12 bases. Germline V CDR1 and CDR2: SGHTA, FQGNSA. The CDR3 here is CASSFNGRLQETQYF. CDR3 bases: TGTGCCAGCAGCTTTAACGGGAGACTCCAAGAGACCCAGTACTTC.

This chain joins TRBV27 and TRBJ2-1; TRBD2 matches 13 bases. V dropped 2 bases and J dropped 7; count of bases not matched to a gene: 8. Germline loops: CDR1 MNHEY, CDR2 SMNVEV (reference sequence). This CDR3 has 17 amino acids. DNA for the CDR3: TGTGCCAGCAGTTTAACCCCCGGACTAGCGGGAGCTAATGAGCAGTTCTTC. Its protein product is CASSLTPGLAGANEQFF.

This clonotype has just a few counts. The chain joins TRBV7-9 to TRBJ2-2; no reliable D call. This CDR3 has 14 amino acids. V dropped 0 bases and J dropped 8 bases, with 10 bases sitting between them. Germline lookup yields CDR1 SEHNR and CDR2 FQNEAQ (reference sequence). The CDR3 loop is CASSLAANSGELFF. CDR3 DNA sequence: TGTGCCAGCAGCTTAGCCGCGAATTCAGGGGAGCTGTTTTTT. Based on the CDR3 plus reference TRBV7-9 and TRBJ2-2, the full variable domain is DTGVSQNPRHKITKRGQNVTFRCDPISEHNRLYWYRQTLGQGPEFLTYFQNEAQLEKSRLLSDRFSAERPKGSFSTLEIQRTEQGDSAMYLCASSLAANSGELFFGEGSRLTVL.